This T cell receptor (beta chain) stems from a study of blood T cell repertoires in COVID-19. Study details: Sites in the United States, Italy and Spain provided acute and convalescent COVID-19 samples.

Authors' analysis steps: Amplified reference gene primers provided the basis for estimating nucleated cell counts. Data came from immunoSEQ multiplex PCR; TCRdb stores just in-frame clones and leaves some out. That table is the source of V, J and clone size, and D and trimming were worked out from the DNA. This repertoire shows roughly 290,000 clones, over 80% found once; its top ten account for around 4.5%. The sequencing input was peripheral blood. The clonotype comes from a woman aged 45-59 years with active or convalescent COVID-19.

The chain's CDR3 is CASSQALAGGRAYEQYF. As DNA, the CDR3 is TGTGCCAGCAGCCAAGCCCTTGCAGGCGGGAGGGCGTACGAGCAGTACTTC. The V gene is TRBV4-2, the J gene TRBJ2-7, with 9 positions matching TRBD2. Germline CDR1 LGHNA, CDR2 YNFKEQ. The CDR3 length is 17 residues. After removal of 1 base from V and 4 bases from J, the junction contained 11 bases not matched to a gene.